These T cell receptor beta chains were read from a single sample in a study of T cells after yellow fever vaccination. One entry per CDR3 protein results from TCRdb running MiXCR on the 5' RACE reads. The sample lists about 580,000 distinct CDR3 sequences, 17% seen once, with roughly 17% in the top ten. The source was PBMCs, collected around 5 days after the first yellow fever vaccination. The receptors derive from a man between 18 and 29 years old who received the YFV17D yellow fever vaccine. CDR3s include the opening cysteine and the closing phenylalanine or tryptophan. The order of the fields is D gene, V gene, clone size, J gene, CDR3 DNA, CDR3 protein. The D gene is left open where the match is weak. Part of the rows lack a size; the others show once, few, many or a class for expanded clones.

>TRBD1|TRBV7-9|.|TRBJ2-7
TGTGCCAGCAGCCCAAACCCCGGGACAGGGATCTACGAGCAGTACTTC
CASSPNPGTGIYEQYF
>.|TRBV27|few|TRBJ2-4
TGTGCCAGCAGTCCCCGTTTCAACCTTTTAGCCAAAAACATTCAGTACTTC
CASSPRFNLLAKNIQYF
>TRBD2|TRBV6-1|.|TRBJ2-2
TGTGCCAGCAAGCTAGCGGGGGGGTTAAGCACCGGGGAGCTGTTTTTT
CASKLAGGLSTGELFF
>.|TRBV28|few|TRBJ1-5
TGTGCCAGCAGTTTGGCGGTCAATCAGCCCCAGCATTTT
CASSLAVNQPQHF
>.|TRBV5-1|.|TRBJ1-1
TGCGCCAGCAGCCGGAGTGAGGGGTCGAACACTGAAGCTTTCTTT
CASSRSEGSNTEAFF
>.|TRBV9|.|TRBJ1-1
TGTGCCAGCAGCGTAGTGGACAGCAACACTGAAGCTTTCTTT
CASSVVDSNTEAFF
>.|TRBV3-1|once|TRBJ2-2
TGTGCCAGCAGCCAAGATATCCCCCGGACTACCGACACCGGGGAGCTGTTTTTT
CASSQDIPRTTDTGELFF
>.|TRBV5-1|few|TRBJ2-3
TGCGCCAGCAGCCCCTACAGGGTTGATACGCAGTATTTT
CASSPYRVDTQYF
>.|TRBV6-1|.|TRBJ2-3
TGTGCCAGCACTCAGAGGGTGGGGCCCCTTCGCACAGATACGCAGTATTTT
CASTQRVGPLRTDTQYF
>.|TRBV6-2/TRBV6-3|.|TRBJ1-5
TGTGCCAGCAGTTTAAACAGTTACCATCAGCCCCAGCATTTT
CASSLNSYHQPQHF
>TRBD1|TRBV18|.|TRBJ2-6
TGTGCCAGCTCACCACGGACAGGGAGGTCTGGGGCCAACGTCCTGACTTTC
CASSPRTGRSGANVLTF
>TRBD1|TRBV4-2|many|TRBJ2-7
TGTGCCAGCAGCCAAGAAGGGCAGGGGGCGGTTTACGAGCAGTACTTC
CASSQEGQGAVYEQYF
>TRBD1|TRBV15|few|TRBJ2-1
TGTGCCACCAGCAGAGTTACAGGGGGTTTGGGGCAGTTCTTC
CATSRVTGGLGQFF
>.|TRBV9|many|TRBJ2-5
TGTGCCAGCAGCGTAGGCTGGCGCCAGGAGACCCAGTACTTC
CASSVGWRQETQYF
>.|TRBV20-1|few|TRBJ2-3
TGCAGTGCTCTACCAGGGGATACGCAGTATTTT
CSALPGDTQYF
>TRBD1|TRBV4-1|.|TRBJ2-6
TGCGCCAGCAGCCGCGGACAGGCCTTTAGTGGGGCCAACGTCCTGACTTTC
CASSRGQAFSGANVLTF
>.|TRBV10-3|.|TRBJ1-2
TGTGCCATCAGTGTGATAGCAATGAACTATGGCTACACCTTC
CAISVIAMNYGYTF
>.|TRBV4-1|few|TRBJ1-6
TGCGCCAGCAGCCAAACAGGGCCGCGGGCACCCCTCCACTTT
CASSQTGPRAPLHF
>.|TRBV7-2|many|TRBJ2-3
TGTGCCAGCAGCCCAAAGGGCACAGATACGCAGTATTTT
CASSPKGTDTQYF
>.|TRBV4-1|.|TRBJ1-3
TGCGCCAGCGGGGACCGCTACTCTGGAAACACCATATATTTT
CASGDRYSGNTIYF
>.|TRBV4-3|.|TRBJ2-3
TGCGCCAGCAGCCAAGGAGATAGTGATACGCAGTATTTT
CASSQGDSDTQYF
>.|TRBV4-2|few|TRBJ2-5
TGTGCCAGCAGCCAGCGACGGTGGGACCAAGAGACCCAGTACTTC
CASSQRRWDQETQYF
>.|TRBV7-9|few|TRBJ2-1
TGTGCCAGCAGCCTCACTATGACAGCCAACAATGAGCAGTTCTTC
CASSLTMTANNEQFF
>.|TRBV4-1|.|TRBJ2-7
TGCGCCAGCAGCCGGCTCCCTGGGGAGGAGCAGTACTTC
CASSRLPGEEQYF
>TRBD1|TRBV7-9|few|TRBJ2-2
TGTGCCAGCAGCTTACTAGACAGGGGCACGAACACCGGGGAGCTGTTTTTT
CASSLLDRGTNTGELFF
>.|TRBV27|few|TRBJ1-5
TGTGCCACGCGATCGATGCGGAATCAGCCCCAGCATTTT
CATRSMRNQPQHF
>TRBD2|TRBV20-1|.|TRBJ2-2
TGCAGTGCCCTTACGGGGGGGAACACCGGGGAGCTGTTTTTT
CSALTGGNTGELFF
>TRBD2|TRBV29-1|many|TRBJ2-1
TGCAGCGTTGAAGATTGGAGTAGCGGGGCGGGGGATGAGCAGTTCTTC
CSVEDWSSGAGDEQFF
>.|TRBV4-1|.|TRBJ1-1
TGCGCCAGCAGCCCCGCGGGAGGGAATGAAGCTTTCTTT
CASSPAGGNEAFF
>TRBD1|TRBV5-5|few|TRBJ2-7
TGTGCCAGCAGCGGAGGACAGGGGGCGGTCCACGAGCAGTACTTC
CASSGGQGAVHEQYF
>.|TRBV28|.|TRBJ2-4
TGTGCCATCCCCCCCTGGAGGGGGGACGCGGTAGCCAAAAACATTCAGTACTTC
CAIPPWRGDAVAKNIQYF
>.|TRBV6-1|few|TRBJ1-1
TGTGCCAGCAGCCCCGCTGGACGGGGATCCACTGAAGCTTTCTTT
CASSPAGRGSTEAFF
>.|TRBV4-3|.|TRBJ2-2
TGCGCCAGCAGCCAACCATCCACAGGGAGGGCCGGGGAGCTGTTTTTT
CASSQPSTGRAGELFF
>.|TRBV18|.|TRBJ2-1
TGTGCCAGCTCACCACCCCGGGACGGATTTCGGAATGAGCAGTTCTTC
CASSPPRDGFRNEQFF
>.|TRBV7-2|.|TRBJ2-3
TGTGCCAGCAGCCAACAAAGTAGCGGAAACACAGATACGCAGTATTTT
CASSQQSSGNTDTQYF
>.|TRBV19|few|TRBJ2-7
TGTGCCGGCCCTAGGCAGTTCTCCTCCTACGAGCAGTACTTC
CAGPRQFSSYEQYF
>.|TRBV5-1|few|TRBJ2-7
TGCGCCAGCGCAGACAGCTTCTACGAGCAGTACTTC
CASADSFYEQYF
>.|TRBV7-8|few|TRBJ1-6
TGTGCCAGCAGCTTAACCTCGGGGAATTCACCCCTCCACTTT
CASSLTSGNSPLHF
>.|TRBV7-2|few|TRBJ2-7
TGTGCCAGCAGCTTTCCGGAAGCCTACGAGCAGTACTTC
CASSFPEAYEQYF
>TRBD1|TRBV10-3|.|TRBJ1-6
TGTGCCATCAGTGAATTTGGGACAGGGAGCAATTCACCCCTCCACTTT
CAISEFGTGSNSPLHF
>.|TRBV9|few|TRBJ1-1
TGTGCCAGCAGCACCCTACCGGGCACTGAAGCTTTCTTT
CASSTLPGTEAFF